This paragraph reports one T cell receptor beta chain. The target of this receptor is not known. Nothing much larger sits one base from this clone, and base qualities are not available. This specimen comes from a study of low-dose radiotherapy and immunotherapy resistance in tumors (dated by TCRdb to 2021 to 2024). About the study as a whole: Patients in Cohort 1 were given 0.5 Gy per fraction every 2 weeks, and the prescribed total PTV dose was 6.5 Gy. Patients in Cohort 2 were given 1 Gy per fraction every two weeks, for a total of 13 Gy across 26 weeks. Eight patients were included in the translational analysis: three from the first dose cohort and the first five from the second dose cohort. Nivolumab was administered intravenously as a 240 mg flat dose every two weeks, and ipilimumab was administered intravenously at 1 mg/kg every six weeks. Intravenous cyclophosphamide at 200 mg/m2 was administered every two weeks, one day ahead of each radiation and immunotherapy administration. Randomization of trial participants into treatment groups was not performed. Starting on cycle 1 day 1, patients took 300 mg of aspirin by mouth once daily for four cycles.

The donors came from RACIN, which was a single-arm phase I dose-escalation trial that paired nivolumab and ipilimumab with aspirin, low-dose cyclophosphamide and low-dose radiotherapy. Patients with advanced, TIL-negative solid tumors were considered eligible. To make first-strand cDNA, Superscript III was used along with a set of TRAV- and TRBV-specific primers so that both the TCRalpha and TCRbeta chains were covered. TCRs were amplified with Phusion for 15 to 25 PCR cycles using a constant-region primer together with the adapter attached to the V primers. Isolated mRNA was amplified with the MessageAmp II aRNA Amplification Kit, using a roughly 16-hour in vitro transcription at 37°C. The Dynabeads mRNA DIRECT Purification Kit was used to isolate the mRNA for TCR sequencing. Indexed Illumina adapters were added in a second Phusion PCR of roughly 27 cycles, and the PCR products were purified with AMPure XP beads. Processing in the source paper ran as follows. Custom Perl scripts were used to pool TCR sequences that encoded the same protein, to remove out-of-frame sequences, and to calculate the abundance of each clonotype. Any TCR sequence backed by just one read was left out of the analysis. Repertoire metrics included Shannon entropy, Gini index, clonality, richness, and frequency of TCRs shared between repertoires. In-frame beta chains were kept once TCRdb had trimmed the public reads at Q25 with fastp and called clones with MiXCR. Rows are combined by CDR3 protein, so each entry shows the most common genes and DNA. What appears here as the V and J calls and clone size reflects TCRdb's work, not the paper's. Across this sample there are under 11,000 distinct CDR3 sequences, with approximately 60% seen only once. The ten largest clones capture 12% of the sample.

The cysteine opens and the phenylalanine closes a CDR3 of 17 amino acids. The only DNA kept is the CDR3, 51 bases in frame from the first base. The germline V end is reduced by 4 bases and the J end by 8 bases; junction bases left unmatched: 12. For CDR1 and CDR2, the germline V gene lists SGHTA and FQGNSA. The sequence is built from TRBV7-2 and TRBJ1-4; the central 11 bases match TRBD1. This receptor was obtained from a human donor with advanced metastatic prostate, ovarian, gallbladder or colorectal cancer (not recorded which). This table probably holds off-target reads from a library built for another chain. For the CDR3, the sequence is CASSYTDRGRIREKLFF. The DNA is TGTGCCAGCAGCTACACGGACAGGGGGCGCATTCGCGAAAAACTGTTTTTT.